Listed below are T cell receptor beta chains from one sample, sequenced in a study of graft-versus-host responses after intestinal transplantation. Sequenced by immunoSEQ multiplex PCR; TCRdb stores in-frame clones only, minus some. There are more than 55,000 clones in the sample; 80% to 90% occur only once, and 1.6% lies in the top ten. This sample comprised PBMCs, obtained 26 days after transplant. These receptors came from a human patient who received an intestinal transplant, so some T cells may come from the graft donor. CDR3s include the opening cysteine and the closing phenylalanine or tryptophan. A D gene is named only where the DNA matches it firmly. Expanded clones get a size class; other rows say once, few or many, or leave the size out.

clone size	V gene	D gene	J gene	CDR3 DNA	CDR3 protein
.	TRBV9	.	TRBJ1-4	TGTGCCAGCAGTGATTCAATAGACAGGACTAATGAAAAACTGTTTTTT	CASSDSIDRTNEKLFF
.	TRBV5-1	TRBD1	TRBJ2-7	TGCGCCAGCAGCCTACGCAGGGGGCAGTACGAGCAGTACTTC	CASSLRRGQYEQYF
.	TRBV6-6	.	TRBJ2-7	TGTGCCAGCAGTTACCCTGCGCGGGGTGACGAGCAGTACTTC	CASSYPARGDEQYF
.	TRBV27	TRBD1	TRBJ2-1	TGTGCCAGTCGGACAGGGCTCTACAATGAGCAGTTCTTC	CASRTGLYNEQFF
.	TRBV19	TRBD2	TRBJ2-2	TGTGCCAGTAGTAGAAGAGGGGCGGGAGGGAACACCGGGGAGCTGTTTTTT	CASSRRGAGGNTGELFF
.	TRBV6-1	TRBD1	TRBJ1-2	TGTGCCAGCAGTCCAGGGACAGACGCTAACTATGGCTACACCTTC	CASSPGTDANYGYTF
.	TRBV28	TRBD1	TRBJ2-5	TGTGCCAGCAGTTTAGACAGGGGCCAAGAGACCCAGTACTTC	CASSLDRGQETQYF
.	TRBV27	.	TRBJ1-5	TGTGCCAGCAGTTTGTTAACTGATCAGCCCCAGCATTTT	CASSLLTDQPQHF
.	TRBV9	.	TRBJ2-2	TGTGCCAGCAGCGTAGTCCAGGGAGGAGCCGGGGAGCTGTTTTTT	CASSVVQGGAGELFF
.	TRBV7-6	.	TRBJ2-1	TGTGCCAGCAGCTTAGCGGGGGCGTACAATGAGCAGTTCTTC	CASSLAGAYNEQFF
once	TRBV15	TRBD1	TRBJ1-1	TGTGCCACCAGGACAGGGGGGAACACTGAAGCTTTCTTT	CATRTGGNTEAFF
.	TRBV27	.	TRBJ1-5	TGTGCCAGCAGTTTCGACAGTTACAATCAGCCCCAGCATTTT	CASSFDSYNQPQHF
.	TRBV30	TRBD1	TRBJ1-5	TGTGCCTGGAGTGTAGGGGACAGGGGAAATCAGCCCCAGCATTTT	CAWSVGDRGNQPQHF
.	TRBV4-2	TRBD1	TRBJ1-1	TGTGCCAGCAGTCGGACAGGGTCCTACACTGAAGCTTTCTTT	CASSRTGSYTEAFF
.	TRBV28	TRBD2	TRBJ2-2	TGTGCCAGCAGTCCGGGGACTAGCGGGACCGGGGAGCTGTTTTTT	CASSPGTSGTGELFF
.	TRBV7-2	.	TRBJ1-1	TGTGCCACCTCGAAAAACATGAACACTGAAGCTTTCTTT	CATSKNMNTEAFF
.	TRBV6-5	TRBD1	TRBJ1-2	TGTGCCAGCAGTTACGACAGGGCGGCCTATGGCTACACCTTC	CASSYDRAAYGYTF
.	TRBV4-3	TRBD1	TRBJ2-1	TGCGCCAGCAGCCTCTTTCACACCCTGACAGGGGAGAATGAGCAGTTCTTC	CASSLFHTLTGENEQFF
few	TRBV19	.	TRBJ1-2	TGTGCAGCCTCCGGCAGGGACTATGGCTACACCTTC	CAASGRDYGYTF
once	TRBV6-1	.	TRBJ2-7	TGTGCCAGCAGCCACAACTACGAGCAGTACTTC	CASSHNYEQYF
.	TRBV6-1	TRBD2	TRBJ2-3	TGTGCCAGCACTATAGCGGGGCAGTACACAGATACGCAGTATTTT	CASTIAGQYTDTQYF
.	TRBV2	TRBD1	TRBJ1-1	TGTGCCAGCAGACTATCTAAGGCAGGGGGCACTGAAGCTTTCTTT	CASRLSKAGGTEAFF
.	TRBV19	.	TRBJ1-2	TGTGCCAGTAGTAGTCCCCGGGATTTCTATGGCTACACCTTC	CASSSPRDFYGYTF
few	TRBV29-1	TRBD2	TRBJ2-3	TGCAGCGTGAGGGGTGGGGGGGAAGCTGATACGCAGTATTTT	CSVRGGGEADTQYF